Following are 7 T cell receptor beta chains from one sample sequenced in a study of shared clonotypes between healthy human individuals. Libraries were prepared by immunoSEQ multiplex PCR; TCRdb keeps only in-frame clonotypes and omits some of them. Of 2 million to 2.5 million clones listed, roughly 93% are singletons. Sequencing was done on a sample of naive CD4+ T cells from PBMCs. Subset meaning: CD45RA+ positively selected. These receptor sequences come from a man aged 18 to 35 in good health. Some clones in this sample may be carry-over from other donors' samples.

This rearrangement joins TRBV19 to TRBJ1-1; 8 nucleotides align to TRBD1. Unmatched junction bases numbered 11, after V lost 6 bases and J lost 2 bases. CDR1 is LNHDA and CDR2 is SQIVND in the germline V gene (reference sequence). The CDR3 is 16 amino acids. The chain's CDR3 is CASRPIDRGANTEAFF. The DNA for the CDR3 is TGTGCCAGTAGGCCGATCGACAGGGGCGCTAACACTGAAGCTTTCTTT. The entire variable domain, with the rest obtained from reference TRBV19 and TRBJ1-1, is as follows: DGGITQSPKYLFRKEGQNVTLSCEQNLNHDAMYWYRQDPGQGLRLIYYSQIVNDFQKGDIAEGYSVSREKKESFPLTVTSAQKNPTAFYLCASRPIDRGANTEAFFGQGTRLTVV.

The genes are TRBV28 and TRBJ2-4; tentative D call: TRBD1 (5 bases). Trimming pared 7 bases from V and 1 base from J, leaving 23 bases between. Germline CDR1 MDHEN, CDR2 SYDVKM. This CDR3 spans 18 amino acids. CDR3 residues: CASTQGRWGMEAKNIQYF. CDR3 bases: TGTGCCAGCACCCAGGGCAGGTGGGGAATGGAGGCCAAAAACATTCAGTACTTC. The complete variable domain, with remaining parts taken from reference TRBV28 and TRBJ2-4, reads DVKVTQSSRYLVKRTGEKVFLECVQDMDHENMFWYRQDPGLGLRLIYFSYDVKMKEKGDIPEGYSVSREKKERFSLILESASTNQTSMYLCASTQGRWGMEAKNIQYFGAGTRLSVL.

The rearrangement links TRBV5-4 to TRBJ1-5; 10 bases are a match to TRBD1. J was trimmed by 1 base and V by 3 bases; bases with no gene match: 1. The CDR3 loop spans 15 amino acids. Germline CDR1 reads SGHNT; CDR2 reads YYREEE (reference sequence). The CDR3 is CASSSGQGSNQPQHF. Written as DNA, the CDR3 is TGTGCCAGCAGCTCGGGACAGGGGAGCAATCAGCCCCAGCATTTT.

CDR3 amino acids: CASSLWGLEQSAGELFF. In nucleotides, the CDR3 is TGTGCCAGCAGCTTATGGGGCCTCGAACAATCGGCCGGGGAGCTGTTTTTT. This chain uses TRBV11-2 with TRBJ2-2; the D gene is possibly TRBD1 (5 bases). This CDR3 is built from 17 residues. CDR1 and CDR2 (germline): SGHAT, FQNNGV. Trimming removed 2 bases at V and 6 bases at J, with 19 bases between.

This clone appeared once. The chain is built from TRBV30 and TRBJ2-7, with unresolved D. Germline V gene data show CDR1 as GTSNPN and CDR2 as SVGIG (reference sequence). The ends were cut back, 3 bases at V and 7 bases at J, with 10 bases in the middle. The CDR3 has 11 residues. CDR3 coding DNA: TGTGCCTGGAGCAATTTAGGGGAGCAGTACTTC. This gives the protein CAWSNLGEQYF.

A single count supports this clone. CDR3 sequence (DNA): TGTGCCAGCACCAATTCGAGGACAGGGGGCGTGGAGCAGTACTTC. Its translation: CASTNSRTGGVEQYF. The chain joins TRBV28 to TRBJ2-7, with 11 nucleotides matching TRBD1. After removal of 7 bases from V and 7 bases from J, the junction contained 12 bases not matched to a gene. The germline V gene has CDR1 MDHEN and CDR2 SYDVKM. The CDR3 spans 15 residues.

The V gene is TRBV5-1, the J gene TRBJ1-5, with D possibly TRBD1 on 5 matching bases. V was pared by 2 bases and J by 5 bases, with 14 bases between. The CDR3 is 15 residues long. From germline, CDR1 is SGHRS and CDR2 YFSETQ. The CDR3 sequence: CASSLGSGGYQPQHF. The CDR3 DNA is TGCGCCAGCAGCTTAGGTTCCGGGGGTTATCAGCCCCAGCATTTT. Full variable domain (outside the CDR3, taken from reference TRBV5-1 and TRBJ1-5): KAGVTQTPRYLIKTRGQQVTLSCSPISGHRSVSWYQQTPGQGLQFLFEYFSETQRNKGNFPGRFSGRQFSNSRSEMNVSTLELGDSALYLCASSLGSGGYQPQHFGDGTRLSIL.